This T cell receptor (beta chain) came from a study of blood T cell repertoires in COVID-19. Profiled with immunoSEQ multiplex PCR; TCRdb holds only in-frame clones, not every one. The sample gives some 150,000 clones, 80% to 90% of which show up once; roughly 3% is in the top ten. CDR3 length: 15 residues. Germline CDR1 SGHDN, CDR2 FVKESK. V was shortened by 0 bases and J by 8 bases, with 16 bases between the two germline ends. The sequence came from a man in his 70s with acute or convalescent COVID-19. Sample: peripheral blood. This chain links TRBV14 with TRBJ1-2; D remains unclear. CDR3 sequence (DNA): TGTGCCAGCAGCCAAGATCGGCGGCAGCTGCGAGGCTACACCTTC. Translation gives CASSQDRRQLRGYTF.